Presented here are 30 T cell receptor beta chains from one specimen sequenced in a study of TIL therapy for anti-PD-1-resistant metastatic lung cancer (dated by TCRdb to about 2021). The label giving this sample's time point can be read as: pre-treatment sample, taken before nivolumab and TIL therapy. TCR beta CDR3 regions were amplified from genomic DNA with the immunoSEQ v3 hsTCRB kit using bias-controlled multiplex PCR. The table comes from immuneACCESS by way of TCRdb, which keeps in-frame sequences with V and J called. Part of the clones is missing from these tables; in studies checked, under half for an unresolved V gene and the rest for unknown reasons. In all, the sample holds tens of thousands of clones, and 78% of those were seen once. The leading ten clones occupy 7% to 8% of the sample. The sample here was blood, taken at baseline. All receptors derive from a person between 25 and 79 years old with non-small cell lung cancer.

The chain joins TRBV19 to TRBJ2-1; D assignment may be TRBD1 or TRBD2 (5 bases each). The V gene lost 1 base and the J gene lost 7 bases, with 17 bases spanning the gap. The CDR3 runs 16 residues. CDR1 and CDR2 (germline): LNHDA, SQIVND (reference sequence). CDR3 nucleotides: TGTGCCAGTAGTATAGTAGGCCTAGCTGAGGGGAATGAGCAGTTCTTC. Translating it yields CASSIVGLAEGNEQFF.

The genes are TRBV30 and TRBJ1-4; D is perhaps TRBD1 (6 bases). Germline CDR1 GTSNPN, CDR2 SVGIG (reference sequence). V gave up 5 bases and J gave up 4 bases, with 11 bases separating them. There are 13 residues in the CDR3. The CDR3 bases are TGTGCCTGGGGGGGGCAGGGTAATGAAAAACTGTTTTTT. Translating it yields CAWGGQGNEKLFF.

CDR3 region: CASSTGGLGAEEQYF. DNA of the CDR3: TGTGCCAGCAGTACAGGGGGCCTGGGGGCGGAGGAGCAGTACTTC. The V call is TRBV11-3, the J call TRBJ2-7, with 9 bases identical to TRBD1. With 6 bases clipped from V and 7 bases from J, the junction kept 13 bases outside the gene matches. The CDR3 covers 15 residues. Germline loops: CDR1 SGHNT, CDR2 YENEEA. Together with reference TRBV11-3 and TRBJ2-7, the CDR3 gives the full variable domain: EAGVVQSPRYKIIEKKQPVAFWCNPISGHNTLYWYLQNLGQGPELLIRYENEEAVDDSQLPKDRFSAERLKGVDSTLKIQPAELGDSAVYLCASSTGGLGAEEQYFGPGTRLTVT.

This chain joins TRBV4-1 and TRBJ2-7; D is possibly TRBD2 (6 bases). Per germline, CDR1 MGHRA and CDR2 YSYEKL. CDR3 length: 17 amino acids. The V and J ends lost 1 base and 0 bases respectively, with 16 bases between them. The CDR3 loop reads CASSQGLGGANSYEQYF. The CDR3 DNA sequence: TGCGCCAGCAGCCAAGGGCTTGGCGGGGCGAACTCCTACGAGCAGTACTTC.

This chain uses TRBV7-2 with TRBJ2-7, with D unresolved. The CDR3 covers 12 residues. The germline V gene encodes CDR1 SGHTA and CDR2 FQGNSA. Between the trimmed V and J ends, which lost 1 base and 7 bases, there was a span of 8 bases. The CDR3 DNA is TGTGCCAGCAGCTTAGACAGTCAGGAGCAGTACTTC. Its translation is CASSLDSQEQYF. The complete variable domain, with remaining parts taken from reference TRBV7-2 and TRBJ2-7, reads GAGVSQSPSNKVTEKGKDVELRCDPISGHTALYWYRQSLGQGLEFLIYFQGNSAPDKSGLPSDRFSAERTGGSVSTLTIQRTQQEDSAVYLCASSLDSQEQYFGPGTRLTVT.

J is TRBJ1-1 and V is TRBV28; D unresolved. The V end was cut by 2 bases, the J end by 4 bases, with 11 bases between. Germline loops: CDR1 MDHEN, CDR2 SYDVKM. CDR3 length equals 14 residues. The CDR3 coding sequence is TGTGCCAGCAGTTTAAAACGAGCCATCACTGAAGCTTTCTTT. It codes for CASSLKRAITEAFF.

Only one count was recorded for this clone. This chain uses TRBV15 with TRBJ2-5; D is ambiguous. Trimming took off 0 bases at V and 5 bases at J, with 10 bases between the two ends. The germline gives CDR1 LNHNV, CDR2 YYDKDF (reference sequence). This CDR3 spans 14 amino acids. The CDR3 region has the DNA TGTGCCACCAGCAGAGATTTGGGTATGGAGACCCAGTACTTC. Amino acid sequence: CATSRDLGMETQYF.

V and J are TRBV27 and TRBJ1-5; no firm D call. The germline CDR1 and CDR2 sequences are MNHEY and SMNVEV (reference sequence). CDR3 length equals 15 residues. With 2 bases removed from V and 3 bases from J, the gap between germline ends came to 11 bases. CDR3 amino acids: CASSLAGAINQPQHF. The CDR3 bases are TGTGCCAGCAGTTTAGCAGGAGCCATCAATCAGCCCCAGCATTTT.

The CDR3 sequence is CASSQGTDTQYF. In DNA form, the CDR3 reads TGTGCCAGTAGCCAGGGCACAGATACGCAGTATTTT. The rearrangement uses TRBV19 and TRBJ2-3; D unresolved. Deletions cut 6 bases from V and 1 base from J, with 5 bases between. CDR3 size: 12 residues. Germline-derived CDR1 and CDR2 are LNHDA and SQIVND (reference sequence).

The V and J genes are TRBV6-6 and TRBJ2-7; 9 bases are a match to TRBD1. Germline loops: CDR1 MNHNY, CDR2 SVGAGI (reference sequence). Trimming cost V 2 bases and J 5 bases; bases outside gene matches: 7. The CDR3 is 15 amino acids. This CDR3 reads CASSYADTGGNEQYF. The CDR3, as DNA: TGTGCCAGCAGTTACGCGGACACAGGGGGCAACGAGCAGTACTTC.

The chain joins TRBV18 to TRBJ2-3; the D gene could be TRBD1 or TRBD2 (6 bases each). The CDR3 length is 14 residues. The ends were cut back, 3 bases at V and 2 bases at J, with 9 bases in the middle. CDR1 and CDR2 (germline): KGHSH, LQKENI. For the CDR3, the DNA is TGTGCCAGCTCACCGTCGGGGGCCACAGATACGCAGTATTTT. Translated: CASSPSGATDTQYF. Looking up the rest from reference TRBV18 and TRBJ2-3 gives the full variable domain: NAGVMQNPRHLVRRRGQEARLRCSPMKGHSHVYWYRQLPEEGLKFMVYLQKENIIDESGMPKERFSAEFPKEGPSILRIQQVVRGDSAAYFCASSPSGATDTQYFGPGTRLTVL.

The rearrangement joins TRBV14 to TRBJ2-2, with 7 positions matching TRBD2. The germline V gene encodes CDR1 SGHDN and CDR2 FVKESK. V dropped 5 bases and J dropped 0; count of bases not matched to a gene: 9. The CDR3 has 17 residues. CDR3 in DNA: TGTGCCAGCAGCTGGCGCCGCGGACTAGCGAACACCGGGGAGCTGTTTTTT. It translates to CASSWRRGLANTGELFF.

The chain uses TRBV4-1 and TRBJ2-3, with 10 nucleotides matching TRBD2. Germline V gene data show CDR1 as MGHRA and CDR2 as YSYEKL. V was pared by 1 base and J by 2 bases, with 9 bases of the junction left unmatched. The CDR3 spans 18 residues. The CDR3 loop reads CASSQGTSGDWLTDTQYF. The CDR3 coding sequence is TGCGCCAGCAGCCAAGGTACTAGCGGGGACTGGCTCACAGATACGCAGTATTTT.

The CDR3 bases are TGTGCCAGCAGCTTAGGAGGGAGAGAGCAGTACTTC. Translated, it gives CASSLGGREQYF. The V and J genes are TRBV7-2 and TRBJ2-7; tentative D call: TRBD2 (5 bases). Per the germline V gene, CDR1 is SGHTA and CDR2 is FQGNSA. The V and J ends lost 1 base and 7 bases respectively, with 8 bases between them. The CDR3 is made up of 12 amino acids. Full variable domain (remainder filled in from reference TRBV7-2 and TRBJ2-7): GAGVSQSPSNKVTEKGKDVELRCDPISGHTALYWYRQSLGQGLEFLIYFQGNSAPDKSGLPSDRFSAERTGGSVSTLTIQRTQQEDSAVYLCASSLGGREQYFGPGTRLTVT.

The chain links TRBV7-2 to TRBJ1-1; D is undetermined. The V and J ends lost 4 bases and 7 bases respectively, with 7 bases between them. Looked up from germline, CDR1 is SGHTA and CDR2 is FQGNSA. The CDR3 loop spans 11 amino acids. The CDR3 sequence is CASSSRIEAFF. The DNA of the CDR3 is TGTGCCAGCAGCTCACGGATTGAAGCTTTCTTT.

This sequence joins TRBV9 and TRBJ2-3; unclear D gene. Trimming left V 0 bases short and J 1 base short, with 12 bases between. Germline lookup yields CDR1 SGDLS and CDR2 YYNGEE. This CDR3 comprises 16 residues. The CDR3 bases are TGTGCCAGCAGCGTAGCCGGCTATCCGGGCACAGATACGCAGTATTTT. Its translation: CASSVAGYPGTDTQYF.

The CDR3 DNA reads TGTGCCAGTAGCCCGGGACAGGGCACCGGGGAGCTGTTTTTT. It encodes CASSPGQGTGELFF. The chain is built from TRBV19 and TRBJ2-2; TRBD1 matches at 9 bases. The CDR3 is 14 residues long. Trimming removed 6 bases from V and 4 bases from J; junction bases left unmatched: 3. Germline assignment: CDR1 LNHDA and CDR2 SQIVND (reference sequence). The entire variable domain, with the rest obtained from reference TRBV19 and TRBJ2-2, is as follows: DGGITQSPKYLFRKEGQNVTLSCEQNLNHDAMYWYRQDPGQGLRLIYYSQIVNDFQKGDIAEGYSVSREKKESFPLTVTSAQKNPTAFYLCASSPGQGTGELFFGEGSRLTVL.

A single count supports this clone. The chain links TRBV5-6 to TRBJ1-5; D is ambiguous. V was pared by 7 bases and J by 7 bases, with 18 bases between. CDR3 length: 14 amino acids. The V gene's germline CDR1 is SGHDT and CDR2 YYEEEE. The CDR3 DNA follows: TGTGCCAGCCCCGGTACGGGCATCAGCCAGCCCCAGCATTTT. It yields the protein CASPGTGISQPQHF.

The rearrangement uses TRBV9 and TRBJ2-7; 9 bases align to TRBD1. Per the germline V gene, CDR1 is SGDLS and CDR2 is YYNGEE. The CDR3 contains 16 residues. J gave up 2 bases and V 3 bases, and 9 bases lay outside the gene matches. The CDR3, as DNA: TGTGCCAGCAGCGCCCTCCCCGGGACAGGGACCTACGAGCAGTACTTC. The encoded protein is CASSALPGTGTYEQYF.

Concerning this clone: As the CDR3 is not closed by the conserved phenylalanine or tryptophan, this likely results from a read error. The DNA is left out, because the CDR3 cannot be placed on it with certainty; the CDR3 is given as TCRdb lists it. The V and J genes are TRBV6-6 and TRBJ2-7. Germline V gene sequence: CDR1 MNHNY, CDR2 SVGAGI (reference sequence). The CDR3 sequence runs 14 residues, both termini included. CDR3 amino acids: CASSYGGRSPEPRL.

This clone was counted a single time. The rearrangement links TRBV30 to TRBJ1-4; no clear D. The CDR3 consists of 11 residues. Trimming removed 1 base at V and 12 bases at J, with 9 bases between. Germline V CDR1 and CDR2: GTSNPN, SVGIG (reference sequence). CDR3 sequence (DNA): TGTGCCTGGAGTGACCGGGAGGAACTGTTTTTT. Translation: CAWSDREELFF.

The chain recombines TRBV6-4 with TRBJ2-3; D is undetermined. CDR1 MRHNA and CDR2 SNTAGT come from the germline V gene. The CDR3 covers 14 residues. The V gene lost 5 bases and the J gene lost 0 bases, with 9 bases spanning the gap. The CDR3 reads CASSLDGSTDTQYF. CDR3 DNA: TGTGCCAGCAGTTTGGACGGGAGCACAGATACGCAGTATTTT.

This clone was counted a single time. The chain has TRBV13 and TRBJ1-2, with D possibly TRBD1 on 6 matching bases. This CDR3 is 14 amino acids long. From germline, CDR1 is PRHDT and CDR2 FYEKMQ (reference sequence). Trimming pared 4 bases from V and 3 bases from J, leaving 12 bases between. CDR3 in amino acids: CASSSEGDDYGYTF. CDR3 nucleotide sequence: TGTGCCAGCAGCTCCGAGGGGGATGACTATGGCTACACCTTC. Complete variable domain (other parts from reference TRBV13 and TRBJ1-2): AAGVIQSPRHLIKEKRETATLKCYPIPRHDTVYWYQQGPGQDPQFLISFYEKMQSDKGSIPDRFSAQQFSDYHSELNMSSLELGDSALYFCASSSEGDDYGYTFGSGTRLTVV.

The chain combines TRBV2 with TRBJ2-5; D is perhaps TRBD2 (6 bases). The CDR3 is 13 residues long. The germline CDR1 and CDR2 sequences are SNHLY and FYNNEI. V was shortened by 7 bases and J by 4 bases, with 13 bases between the two germline ends. DNA for the CDR3: TGTGCCAGCACGTTGGGGGGTAGAGAGACCCAGTACTTC. Translation: CASTLGGRETQYF.

The chain has TRBV19 and TRBJ2-5, with a possible D match to TRBD1 (6 bases). The V gene lost 1 base and the J gene lost 5 bases, with 14 bases spanning the gap. Germline CDR1 is LNHDA and CDR2 is SQIVND (reference sequence). The CDR3 runs 15 residues. For the CDR3, the DNA is TGTGCCAGTAGTATAGCGCAGGGGATGGCGGAGACCCAGTACTTC. Its translation is CASSIAQGMAETQYF.

CDR3: CASAQGHYGYTF. CDR3 DNA sequence: TGTGCCAGCGCCCAGGGACACTATGGCTACACCTTC. This chain connects TRBV2 to TRBJ1-2, with D possibly matching TRBD1 (5 bases). Per germline, CDR1 SNHLY and CDR2 FYNNEI. The CDR3 has 12 amino acids. Trimming left V 8 bases short and J 3 bases short, with 10 bases between. The full variable domain, its missing parts supplied by reference TRBV2 and TRBJ1-2, is EPEVTQTPSHQVTQMGQEVILRCVPISNHLYFYWYRQILGQKVEFLVSFYNNEISEKSEIFDDQFSVERPDGSNFTLKIRSTKLEDSAMYFCASAQGHYGYTFGSGTRLTVV.

The chain couples TRBV9 to TRBJ2-3, with unresolved D. The V end lost 1 base, the J end lost 3 bases, and 12 bases lay between the germline ends. The CDR3 covers 15 residues. In germline, CDR1 is SGDLS, CDR2 YYNGEE. The CDR3 protein is CASSVQAGQTDTQYF. DNA of the CDR3: TGTGCCAGCAGCGTACAGGCCGGCCAAACAGATACGCAGTATTTT.

V and J are TRBV28 and TRBJ1-5; D possibly corresponds to TRBD1 (5 bases). V lost 8 bases, J lost 10 bases, and 18 bases lay in between. Germline V gene sequence: CDR1 MDHEN, CDR2 SYDVKM. The CDR3 is made up of 13 amino acids. The CDR3 coding sequence is TGTGCCAGCCGAGGGGCGGAGCGAGGACCCCAGCATTTT. Residues: CASRGAERGPQHF.

Points on this clone: A junction boundary mismatches the germline segment, possibly from a read error. The CDR3 reads CASSELRAGGYSEQFF. In DNA form, the CDR3 reads TGTGCCAGCAGTGAGTTAAGAGCGGGAGGGTACAGTGAGCAGTTCTTC. This sequence joins TRBV6-1 and TRBJ2-1; 10 bases line up with TRBD2. The germline gives CDR1 MNHNS, CDR2 SASEGT. The CDR3 loop spans 16 amino acids.

This chain uses TRBV7-8 with TRBJ1-1, with TRBD1 matching 8 bases. Looked up from germline, CDR1 is SGHVS and CDR2 is FQNEAQ. This CDR3 has 15 residues. The junction had 4 bases not matched to a gene; V was cut back by 3 bases and J by 1 base. The CDR3, as DNA: TGTGCCAGCAGCTTCAGAGGGACAGGGAACACTGAAGCTTTCTTT. This gives the protein CASSFRGTGNTEAFF. Full variable domain (remainder filled in from reference TRBV7-8 and TRBJ1-1): GAGVSQSPRYKVAKRGQDVALRCDPISGHVSLFWYQQALGQGPEFLTYFQNEAQLDKSGLPSDRFFAERPEGSVSTLKIQRTQQEDSAVYLCASSFRGTGNTEAFFGQGTRLTVV.